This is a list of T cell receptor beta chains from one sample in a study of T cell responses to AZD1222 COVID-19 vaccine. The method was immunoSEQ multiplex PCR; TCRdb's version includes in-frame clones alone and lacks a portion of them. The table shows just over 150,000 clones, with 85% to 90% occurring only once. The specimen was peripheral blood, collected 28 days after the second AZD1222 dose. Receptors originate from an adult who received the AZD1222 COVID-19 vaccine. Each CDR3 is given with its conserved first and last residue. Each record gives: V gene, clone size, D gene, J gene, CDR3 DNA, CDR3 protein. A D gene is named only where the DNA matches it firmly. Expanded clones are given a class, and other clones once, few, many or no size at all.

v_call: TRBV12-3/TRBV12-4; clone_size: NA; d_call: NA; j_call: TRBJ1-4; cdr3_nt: TGTGCCAGCCGCCGCGACGGCAAACTGTTTTTT; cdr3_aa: CASRRDGKLFF
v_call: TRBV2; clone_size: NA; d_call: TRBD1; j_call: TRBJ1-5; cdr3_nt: TGTGCCAGCAGACCTAACACAGGGGATGGTCAGCCCCAGCATTTT; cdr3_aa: CASRPNTGDGQPQHF
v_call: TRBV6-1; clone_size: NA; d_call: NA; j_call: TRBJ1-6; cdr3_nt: TGTGCCAGCAGTGCACTTTACCGGAATTCACCCCTCCACTTT; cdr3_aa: CASSALYRNSPLHF
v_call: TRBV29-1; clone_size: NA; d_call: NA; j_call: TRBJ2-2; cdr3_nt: TGCAGCGTTGCTCGTGGGACCGGGGAGCTGTTTTTT; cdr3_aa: CSVARGTGELFF
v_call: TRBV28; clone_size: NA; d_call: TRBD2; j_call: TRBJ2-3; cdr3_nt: TGTGCCAGCAGTGCTAGCCCCACGGGGAGGGCTACGCAGTATTTT; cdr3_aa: CASSASPTGRATQYF
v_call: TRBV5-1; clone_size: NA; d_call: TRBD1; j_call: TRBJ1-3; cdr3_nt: TGCGCCAGCAGCCCGGGGACAGCCGCTGGAAACACCATATATTTT; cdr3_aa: CASSPGTAAGNTIYF
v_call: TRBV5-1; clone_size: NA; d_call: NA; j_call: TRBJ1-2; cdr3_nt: TGCGCCAGCAGCTTGGCTGACAGGAGCTATGGCTACACCTTC; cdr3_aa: CASSLADRSYGYTF
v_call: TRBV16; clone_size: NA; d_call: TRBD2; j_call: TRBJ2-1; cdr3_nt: TGTGCCAGCAAGTCGGGAGGGAACTACAATGAGCAGTTCTTC; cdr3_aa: CASKSGGNYNEQFF
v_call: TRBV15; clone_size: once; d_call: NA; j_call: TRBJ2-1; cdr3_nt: TGTGCCACCAGCAGAGAACTCCCCACGTTGCGTGTTGAGCAGTTCTTC; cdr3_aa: CATSRELPTLRVEQFF
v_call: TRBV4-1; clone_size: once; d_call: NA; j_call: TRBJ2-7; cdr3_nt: TGCGCCAGCAGCCAAGATCTACGGGAGCAGTACTTC; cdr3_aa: CASSQDLREQYF
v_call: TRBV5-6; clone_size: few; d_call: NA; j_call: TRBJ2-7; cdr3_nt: TGTGCCAGCAGCTTGGGCCGGGAGTTTAAGACCGAGCAGTACTTC; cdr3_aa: CASSLGREFKTEQYF
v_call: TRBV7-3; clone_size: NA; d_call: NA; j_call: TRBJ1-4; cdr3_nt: TGTGCCAGCAGCCCAAGCCCTGGGAAAACTAATGAAAAACTGTTTTTT; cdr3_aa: CASSPSPGKTNEKLFF
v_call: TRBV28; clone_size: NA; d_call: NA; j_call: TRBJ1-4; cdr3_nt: TGTGCCAGCAGTGGTGTTGGGGTTAAGGAAAAACTGTTTTTT; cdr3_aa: CASSGVGVKEKLFF
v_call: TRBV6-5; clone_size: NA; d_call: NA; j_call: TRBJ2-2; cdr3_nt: TGTGCCAGCAAGAAAGGGTACACCGGGGAGCTGTTTTTT; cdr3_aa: CASKKGYTGELFF
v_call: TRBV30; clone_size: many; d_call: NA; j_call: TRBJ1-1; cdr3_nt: TGTGCCTGGAGTTGGCAGGTGGGGACTGAAGCTTTCTTT; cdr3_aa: CAWSWQVGTEAFF
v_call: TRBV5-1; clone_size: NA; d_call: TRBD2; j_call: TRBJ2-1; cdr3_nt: TGCGCCAGCAGCTTGGTGGCAGGGAGGGTAAGCTCCTACAATGAGCAGTTCTTC; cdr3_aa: CASSLVAGRVSSYNEQFF
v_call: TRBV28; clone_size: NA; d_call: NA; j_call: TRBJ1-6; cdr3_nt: TGTGCCAGCACCCTCAAGCTCCCGGGCTACTCCTCCTATAATTCACCCCTCCACTTT; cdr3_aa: CASTLKLPGYSSYNSPLHF